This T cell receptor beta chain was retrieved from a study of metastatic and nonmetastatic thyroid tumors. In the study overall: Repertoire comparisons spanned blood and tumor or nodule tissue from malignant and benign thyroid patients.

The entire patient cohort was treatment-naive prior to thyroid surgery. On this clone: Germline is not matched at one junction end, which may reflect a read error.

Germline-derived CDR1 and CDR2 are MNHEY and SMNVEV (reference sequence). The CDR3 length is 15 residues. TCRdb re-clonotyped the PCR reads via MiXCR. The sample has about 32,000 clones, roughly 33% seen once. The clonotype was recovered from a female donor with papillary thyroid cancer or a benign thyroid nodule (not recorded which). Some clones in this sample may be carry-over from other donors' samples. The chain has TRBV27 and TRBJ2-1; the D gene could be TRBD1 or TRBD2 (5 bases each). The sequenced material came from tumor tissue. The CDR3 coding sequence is TGTACCAGCAGTTCAGACAGCGGCCCCTACAATGAGCAGTTCTTC. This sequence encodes CTSSSDSGPYNEQFF.